The 31 T cell receptor beta chains presented below share a single source sample, sequenced in a study of control samples from healthy donors and cancer patients. Sequencing used immunoSEQ multiplex PCR; TCRdb keeps in-frame clones, though not all of them. The repertoire holds about 160,000 clones, roughly 95% seen once, with about 4% in the top ten. Sequencing was performed on blood. These receptors were collected from a woman in her sixties or seventies in good health.

This chain connects TRBV7-8 to TRBJ1-4; D is ambiguous. The ends were cut back, 5 bases at V and 8 bases at J, with 24 bases in the middle. Germline V gives CDR1 SGHVS, CDR2 FQNEAQ. There are 17 residues in the CDR3. CDR3 sequence: CASSLRRAPLNEEKLFF. The CDR3 nucleotides read TGTGCCAGCAGCCTCCGCCGGGCCCCTCTCAATGAAGAAAAACTGTTTTTT.

The J gene is TRBJ2-5, the V gene TRBV5-1; 7 nucleotides match TRBD2. The CDR3 runs to 14 residues. The J segment lost 4 bases and the V segment lost 4 bases, leaving 7 bases of the junction unmatched. The germline CDR1 and CDR2 sequences are SGHRS and YFSETQ. Here the CDR3 reads CASSPGLVAETQYF. The CDR3 DNA sequence: TGCGCCAGCAGCCCAGGACTAGTCGCAGAGACCCAGTACTTC.

The J gene is TRBJ1-1, the V gene TRBV11-2; D is unresolved. Trimming took off 1 base at V and 4 bases at J, with 10 bases between the two ends. There are 14 residues in the CDR3. Germline lookup yields CDR1 SGHAT and CDR2 FQNNGV. CDR3 loop: CASSLVGMGTEAFF. For the CDR3, the DNA is TGTGCCAGCAGCTTAGTGGGGATGGGCACTGAAGCTTTCTTT. Full variable domain (remainder filled in from reference TRBV11-2 and TRBJ1-1): EAGVAQSPRYKIIEKRQSVAFWCNPISGHATLYWYQQILGQGPKLLIQFQNNGVVDDSQLPKDRFSAERLKGVDSTLKIQPAKLEDSAVYLCASSLVGMGTEAFFGQGTRLTVV.

The chain couples TRBV9 to TRBJ2-1; 10 bases are a match to TRBD2. CDR1 is SGDLS and CDR2 is YYNGEE in the germline V gene. This CDR3 region has 15 residues. V was clipped by 8 bases and J by 5 bases; unmatched bases: 10. The CDR3 nucleotides are TGTGCCAGTATCCCCCGGACTAGCGGAAACAATGAGCAGTTCTTC. Translating it yields CASIPRTSGNNEQFF.

V is TRBV4-3 and J is TRBJ2-7; the D call may be TRBD1 or TRBD2 (5 bases each). Germline values: CDR1 LGHNA, CDR2 YSLEER. The CDR3 sequence is 14 residues long. V was shortened by 3 bases and J by 3 bases, with 12 bases between the two germline ends. The CDR3 DNA reads TGCGCCAGCAGCCAGTGGGACGGTCACTACGAGCAGTACTTC. It translates to CASSQWDGHYEQYF.

The V gene is TRBV6-5, the J gene TRBJ2-2, with 8 bases lining up with TRBD1. CDR1 MNHEY and CDR2 SVGAGI come from the germline V gene. V trimming: 6 bases; J trimming: 4 bases; junction bases outside the gene matches: 7. The CDR3 is made up of 15 amino acids. In nucleotides, the CDR3 is TGTGCCAGCAGGGATACAGGGGGGAGCACCGGGGAGCTGTTTTTT. Protein sequence: CASRDTGGSTGELFF.

This chain links TRBV5-6 with TRBJ1-6, with unresolved D. Germline CDR1 is SGHDT and CDR2 is YYEEEE. The ends were cut back, 1 base at V and 3 bases at J, with 11 bases in the middle. This CDR3 comprises 16 residues. Here the CDR3 reads CASSLLSVRYNSPLHF. The CDR3 DNA sequence: TGTGCCAGCAGCTTGTTAAGCGTCCGCTATAATTCACCCCTCCACTTT.

As regards this clone: At one end, the junction sequence differs from germline, possibly due to a read error. The chain links TRBV5-4 to TRBJ1-2, with D tentatively TRBD1 (6 bases). The CDR3 has 16 amino acids. Germline V gene lookup returns CDR1 SGHNT and CDR2 YYREEE (reference sequence). The CDR3 nucleotides are TGTGCCCGCAGCGGGGGGGCGGGGGGTTATGGCTATGGCTACACCTTC. Its translation: CARSGGAGGYGYGYTF.

CDR3 in amino acids: CASSSRPSGGTGTDTQYF. CDR3 DNA sequence: TGTGCCAGCAGCTCCCGTCCTAGCGGGGGGACCGGCACAGATACGCAGTATTTT. The rearrangement joins TRBV7-6 to TRBJ2-3; 11 bases are shared with TRBD2. V shed 4 bases and J 1 base; nucleotides not matched to a gene: 10. The CDR3 loop spans 18 amino acids. Germline CDR1 is SGHVS and CDR2 is FNYEAQ.

V gene TRBV7-9 combines with J gene TRBJ1-5; D perhaps matches TRBD1 (6 bases). V lost 0 bases and J lost 9, with 15 bases in between. CDR1 SEHNR and CDR2 FQNEAQ come from the germline V gene (reference sequence). The CDR3 has 15 amino acids. The CDR3 sequence is CASSLAGQGVLPQHF. The CDR3 nucleotides read TGTGCCAGCAGCTTAGCGGGACAAGGAGTTTTGCCCCAGCATTTT.

This clone was recorded once. The V call is TRBV27, the J call TRBJ2-3, with a weak D call TRBD1 (5 bases). This CDR3 spans 14 amino acids. The germline V gene encodes CDR1 MNHEY and CDR2 SMNVEV (reference sequence). Between the trimmed V and J ends, which lost 5 bases and 6 bases, there was a span of 15 bases. DNA of the CDR3: TGTGCCAGCAGTCGAATGCCAGGGCTGGATACGCAGTATTTT. Translated, it gives CASSRMPGLDTQYF.

The chain is built from TRBV4-3 and TRBJ2-1; 8 nucleotides agree with TRBD2. The germline V gene has CDR1 LGHNA and CDR2 YSLEER. CDR3 size: 17 residues. The J segment lost 9 bases and the V segment lost 0 bases, leaving 13 bases of the junction unmatched. CDR3 protein: CASSQDGAGGLIGEQFF. In DNA form, the CDR3 reads TGCGCCAGCAGCCAAGATGGCGCGGGGGGCCTCATAGGTGAGCAGTTCTTC.

The chain joins TRBV6-4 to TRBJ1-2, with a weak D call TRBD1 (5 bases). Trimming shortened V by 3 bases and J by 6 bases, and 17 bases separated the two germline ends. The V gene's germline CDR1 is MRHNA and CDR2 SNTAGT. The CDR3 has 15 amino acids. CDR3 DNA sequence: TGTGCCAGCAGTGAGAATTGGAGGGGAGGAAATGGCTACACCTTC. Protein sequence: CASSENWRGGNGYTF.

The J gene is TRBJ1-1, the V gene TRBV21-1; the listed D gene, TRBD1, was not tested against the DNA. TRBV21-1 is labeled a pseudogene. CDR3 length equals 14 residues. The CDR3 reads CASSKLGQYTEAFF. The DNA of the CDR3 is TGTGCCAGCAGCAAATTGGGACAGTACACTGAAGCTTTCTTT.

The chain employs TRBV12-3 or TRBV12-4 and TRBJ2-7, with D unclear. Between the trimmed V and J ends, which lost 5 bases and 4 bases, there was a span of 9 bases. The CDR3 extends over 12 amino acids. Here the CDR3 reads CASSMVLYEQYF. The CDR3 DNA reads as TGTGCCAGCAGTATGGTCTTGTACGAGCAGTACTTC.

This clone was picked up one time. The chain combines TRBV6-5 with TRBJ1-2; the D gene is possibly TRBD1 (6 bases). The CDR3 contains 12 residues. Trimming left V 6 bases short and J 8 bases short, with 13 bases between. Germline lookup yields CDR1 MNHEY and CDR2 SVGAGI. For the CDR3, the DNA is TGTGCCAGCAGAACGGGGGGCTACGGCTACACCTTC. Its translation: CASRTGGYGYTF.

This CDR3 is CASSLTFLGQGGYGYTF. In nucleotides, the CDR3 is TGCGCCAGCAGCCTCACCTTCTTAGGACAGGGGGGGTATGGCTACACCTTC. This chain links TRBV4-1 with TRBJ1-2; 10 bases match TRBD1. Germline loops: CDR1 MGHRA, CDR2 YSYEKL. This CDR3 has 17 residues. With 4 bases clipped from V and 5 bases from J, the junction kept 13 bases outside the gene matches.

The rearrangement joins TRBV18 to TRBJ2-1; 9 positions match TRBD2. V shed 6 bases, J shed 6 bases, and the junction held 9 bases outside the gene matches. The CDR3 extends over 15 amino acids. Looked up from germline, CDR1 is KGHSH and CDR2 is LQKENI. The CDR3 nucleotides read TGTGCCAGCTCCCCCGGGCGGGGGGGCCCCAATGAGCAGTTCTTC. Translated, it gives CASSPGRGGPNEQFF.

The chain is built from TRBV5-1 and TRBJ1-1; the D is unclear. This CDR3 is built from 13 residues. Trimming took off 0 bases at V and 6 bases at J, with 9 bases between the two ends. The V gene's germline CDR1 is SGHRS and CDR2 YFSETQ. CDR3 protein: CASSLDISAEAFF. The CDR3 region has the DNA TGCGCCAGCAGCTTGGATATATCTGCTGAAGCTTTCTTT.

The rearrangement joins TRBV7-6 to TRBJ2-3; D gene unclear. The CDR3 length is 12 residues. Trimming cost V 10 bases and J 2 bases, with 10 bases left between them. Germline V gene sequence: CDR1 SGHVS, CDR2 FNYEAQ. Here the CDR3 DNA reads TGTGCCACAAGCACTAACACAGATACGCAGTATTTT. Residues: CATSTNTDTQYF.

The chain has TRBV4-1 and TRBJ2-5, with D possibly matching TRBD1 (6 bases). Germline V gene data show CDR1 as MGHRA and CDR2 as YSYEKL. The CDR3 runs to 15 residues. Trimming pared 4 bases from V and 5 bases from J, leaving 17 bases between. CDR3 DNA: TGCGCCAGCAGCCGGGGACAAGCCTACAGTGAGACCCAGTACTTC. It encodes CASSRGQAYSETQYF.

This rearrangement joins TRBV7-2 to TRBJ2-7, with D possibly called TRBD1 or TRBD2 (5 bases each). CDR3 length: 14 amino acids. Germline CDR1 is SGHTA and CDR2 is FQGNSA. The ends were cut back, 0 bases at V and 2 bases at J, with 8 bases in the middle. This CDR3 reads CASSLAGVTYEQYF. The CDR3 DNA reads as TGTGCCAGCAGCTTAGCGGGGGTCACCTACGAGCAGTACTTC.

The chain joins TRBV28 to TRBJ1-2, with D possibly being TRBD1 (5 bases). V was clipped by 7 bases and J by 7 bases, with 13 bases between them. Germline V gene data show CDR1 as MDHEN and CDR2 as SYDVKM. The CDR3 has 12 residues. The CDR3 nucleotides read TGTGCCAGCACTAAAGGGGTGGGTGGCTACACCTTC. Translating gives CASTKGVGGYTF.

The chain combines TRBV5-1 with TRBJ1-1; unclear D gene. This CDR3 contains 14 residues. Trimming took off 0 bases at V and 2 bases at J, with 8 bases between the two ends. Germline-derived CDR1 and CDR2 are SGHRS and YFSETQ. CDR3 sequence: CASSLAVDNTEAFF. The CDR3 nucleotides read TGCGCCAGCAGCTTGGCAGTGGACAACACTGAAGCTTTCTTT.

This chain uses TRBV7-9 with TRBJ1-1, with TRBD1 identical over 10 bases. V was pared by 6 bases and J by 7 bases, with 11 bases of the junction left unmatched. The V gene's germline CDR1 is SEHNR and CDR2 FQNEAQ (reference sequence). The CDR3 length is 15 residues. CDR3 in DNA: TGTGCCAGCAGACCCCCCGACAGGGGGCTATTTGAAGCTTTCTTT. Translated, it gives CASRPPDRGLFEAFF. The full variable domain, with the rest looked up from reference TRBV7-9 and TRBJ1-1, is DTGVSQNPRHKITKRGQNVTFRCDPISEHNRLYWYRQTLGQGPEFLTYFQNEAQLEKSRLLSDRFSAERPKGSFSTLEIQRTEQGDSAMYLCASRPPDRGLFEAFFGQGTRLTVV.

This chain uses TRBV3-1 (or the pseudogene TRBV3-2) with TRBJ1-1; maybe TRBD1 (6 bases). The germline gives CDR1 LGHDT, CDR2 YNNKEL (reference sequence). V lost 0 bases, J lost 7 bases, and 15 bases lay in between. The CDR3 length is 15 residues. The CDR3 sequence: CASSQDLGTSREAFF. The CDR3 coding sequence is TGTGCCAGCAGCCAAGATCTCGGGACAAGTCGTGAAGCTTTCTTT.

This chain uses TRBV30 with TRBJ1-2; D might be TRBD1 (6 bases). Germline V gene data show CDR1 as GTSNPN and CDR2 as SVGIG (reference sequence). Trimming stripped 0 bases from V and 7 bases from J, with 12 bases between. The CDR3 has 13 residues. Here the CDR3 DNA reads TGTGCCTGGAGTGTTGACAGGAGGGGTGGCTACACCTTC. This codes for CAWSVDRRGGYTF.

The V and J genes are TRBV19 and TRBJ2-2; 10 positions agree with TRBD1. CDR3 size: 15 residues. Trimming cost V 6 bases and J 5 bases; bases outside gene matches: 6. CDR1 LNHDA and CDR2 SQIVND come from the germline V gene (reference sequence). Here the CDR3 reads CASRGDRGGTGELFF. The CDR3 DNA reads as TGTGCCAGTAGGGGGGACAGGGGTGGTACCGGGGAGCTGTTTTTT.

The CDR3 DNA reads as TGTGCCAGCAGTCCCCCGGGACTACAAGAGACCCAGTACTTC. Residues: CASSPPGLQETQYF. The V call is TRBV6-5, the J call TRBJ2-5; 7 nucleotides align to TRBD2. V shed 5 bases, J shed 2 bases, and the junction held 5 bases outside the gene matches. The CDR3 is 14 amino acids. Germline V gene sequence: CDR1 MNHEY, CDR2 SVGAGI.

The V call is TRBV2, the J call TRBJ1-3, with 7 bases fitting TRBD1. This CDR3 comprises 14 residues. CDR1 is SNHLY and CDR2 is FYNNEI in the germline V gene. Unmatched junction bases numbered 5, after V lost 7 bases and J lost 2 bases. As DNA, the CDR3 is TGTGCCAGCAATAGCGACAGGGCTGGAAACACCATATATTTT. Amino acid sequence: CASNSDRAGNTIYF.

The chain recombines TRBV5-1 with TRBJ1-2; unclear D gene. The length of the CDR3 is 12 residues. From germline, CDR1 is SGHRS and CDR2 YFSETQ. V was shortened by 0 bases and J by 5 bases, with 5 bases between the two germline ends. The CDR3 sequence: CASSLDGYGYTF. For the CDR3, the DNA is TGCGCCAGCAGCTTGGATGGGTATGGCTACACCTTC.